Listed here is a single TCR beta chain. The sample is drawn from a study of blood T cell repertoires in COVID-19. Looking at the study overall: Italy, Spain and the United States were the sources of the convalescent and acute COVID-19 samples. Sample material is recorded as cDNA or gDNA derived from T cells, B-cell-depleted T cells, or PBMCs.

Profiled with immunoSEQ multiplex PCR; TCRdb holds only in-frame clones, not every one. There are around 25,000 clones in the sample; about 77% occur only once, and around 15% lies in the top ten. Sequenced material: peripheral blood. This sequence was found in a man aged 80 or over with active or convalescent COVID-19.

Here the CDR3 reads CASSSGRGYYSPLHF. The CDR3 bases are TGTGCCAGCAGTAGTGGTCGGGGTTACTATTCACCCCTCCACTTT. V is TRBV6-5 and J is TRBJ1-6; D is unresolved. The CDR3 has 15 amino acids. Trimming pared 5 bases from V and 8 bases from J, leaving 16 bases between. Germline V gene data show CDR1 as MNHEY and CDR2 as SVGAGI.